These T cell receptor beta chains were read from a single sample in a study of CD8 T cells in Susac syndrome. TCRdb processed the immunoSEQ multiplex PCR reads anew with MiXCR; each CDR3 protein has one entry. The table shows around 280,000 distinct CDR3 sequences, with 92% occurring only once. The source material was CD4+ T cells from PBMCs. The source is a human donor with multiple sclerosis. CDR3s include the opening cysteine and the closing phenylalanine or tryptophan. A D gene is named only where the DNA matches it firmly. Only part of the rows carry a size: once, few, many, or a class if the clone is expanded.

TRBJ2-1 | . | TRBV20-1 | . | TGCAGTGTATCTGAGGGCAGCTCCTACAATGAGCAGTTCTTC | CSVSEGSSYNEQFF
TRBJ1-5 | . | TRBV6-1 | . | TGTGCCAGCGGGAGGAGTAATCAGCCCCAGCATTTT | CASGRSNQPQHF
TRBJ1-3 | . | TRBV2 | . | TGTGCCAGCAGTGACCAAATTAGCTCTGGAAACACCATATATTTT | CASSDQISSGNTIYF
TRBJ1-6 | . | TRBV5-1 | . | TGCGCCAGCAGCGAGGACTATAATTCACCCCTCCACTTT | CASSEDYNSPLHF
TRBJ1-2 | . | TRBV7-3 | TRBD1 | TGTGCCAGCAGCTTAACGGGACAGCTAAACTATGGCTACACCTTC | CASSLTGQLNYGYTF
TRBJ2-7 | . | TRBV4-3 | TRBD2 | TGCGCCAGCAGCCGGGGGGCTAGCGGGACACACGAGCAGTACTTC | CASSRGASGTHEQYF
TRBJ1-3 | . | TRBV19 | . | TGTGCCAGTAGTATCAGATCCCCGCGACAATTTCGGCGAAACACCATATATTTT | CASSIRSPRQFRRNTIYF
TRBJ2-5 | . | TRBV5-1 | TRBD2 | TGCGCCAGCAGCTTGGTAGGGCCTAGCGGGGATGAGACCCAGTACTTC | CASSLVGPSGDETQYF
TRBJ2-3 | . | TRBV5-6 | TRBD1 | TGTGCCAGCAGCTTGGTCCGGGACAGGGCAGATACGCAGTATTTT | CASSLVRDRADTQYF
TRBJ2-7 | . | TRBV15 | . | TGTGCCACCAGCGAGCATGAGTCCCTACGGGAGCAGTACTTC | CATSEHESLREQYF
TRBJ1-6 | . | TRBV2 | TRBD1 | TGTGCCAGCAGTGTGGCACCGGGACAGAATTCACCCCTCCACTTT | CASSVAPGQNSPLHF
TRBJ1-2 | . | TRBV24-1 | . | TGTGCCACCAGTGATTCCGGCAACCAGCCTTTCTATGGCTACACCTTC | CATSDSGNQPFYGYTF
TRBJ2-3 | . | TRBV29-1 | . | TGCAGCGTTGCTCGGGGGAGTAGTAGCACAGATACGCAGTATTTT | CSVARGSSSTDTQYF
TRBJ1-5 | . | TRBV27 | TRBD1 | TGTGCCAGCAGTTTTAGGGGGCTAGGGAATCAGCCCCAGCATTTT | CASSFRGLGNQPQHF
TRBJ1-1 | . | TRBV7-2 | TRBD1 | TGTGCCAGCAGCTTAAGGGACAGGGGGCTCGAAGCTTTCTTT | CASSLRDRGLEAFF
TRBJ1-1 | once | TRBV27 | . | TGTGCCAGCAGTACAATCAGGGGAAGTGAAGCTTTCTTT | CASSTIRGSEAFF
TRBJ2-1 | few | TRBV3-1 | . | TGTGCCAGCAGCCCCAACTACAATGAGCAGTTCTTC | CASSPNYNEQFF
TRBJ2-1 | . | TRBV5-4 | . | TGTGCCAGCAGCTTGGGCAGCCCAAGAAGCTCCTACAATGAGCAGTTCTTC | CASSLGSPRSSYNEQFF
TRBJ2-5 | . | TRBV20-1 | . | TGCAGTGCTAGACTCCGGGCCAGTTCAAAAGAGACCCAGTACTTC | CSARLRASSKETQYF
TRBJ1-2 | . | TRBV20-1 | . | TGCAGTGCTAGAGATCCCCGGACAAACTATGGCTACACCTTC | CSARDPRTNYGYTF
TRBJ2-7 | once | TRBV28 | TRBD2 | TGTGCCAGCAGGAGGGAGCGGGAGGTAGGGGAGCAGTACTTC | CASRREREVGEQYF
TRBJ2-4 | . | TRBV4-1 | TRBD2 | TGCGCCAGCAGCAGGCTAGCGGGACTAGCCAAAAACATTCAGTACTTC | CASSRLAGLAKNIQYF
TRBJ2-7 | . | TRBV4-1 | TRBD2 | TGCGCCAGCAGCCAACGTTCCCCCTTAATCGGACTAGCGGGGCCCTACGAGCAGTACTTC | CASSQRSPLIGLAGPYEQYF
TRBJ1-2 | . | TRBV6-2/TRBV6-3 | TRBD1 | TGTGCCAGCAGTTCGAACCGGGACAGGGCGGATGGCTACACCTTC | CASSSNRDRADGYTF
TRBJ1-2 | . | TRBV3-1 | . | TGTGCCAGCAGCCAAGGACAGACGCTAGCTGGCTACACCTTC | CASSQGQTLAGYTF
TRBJ2-2 | once | TRBV12-3/TRBV12-4 | . | TGTGCCAGCATCCTAGCGAGGGCCGGGGAGCTGTTTTTT | CASILARAGELFF
TRBJ1-1 | . | TRBV12-3/TRBV12-4 | TRBD1 | TGTGCCAGCAGCTCCCGGGACAGGGTATTAGTGGCGGAAGCTTTCTTT | CASSSRDRVLVAEAFF
TRBJ2-3 | . | TRBV10-3 | . | TGTGCCATCAGTGAGTCCTCGACAGATACGCAGTATTTT | CAISESSTDTQYF
TRBJ1-2 | . | TRBV5-4 | . | TGTGCCAGCAGCTTGTGGAATCTCAGGCTAGATGACTATGGCTACACCTTC | CASSLWNLRLDDYGYTF
TRBJ2-1 | . | TRBV4-2 | TRBD1 | TGTGCCAGCACCCCACCGGGACAGGACAATGAGCAGTTCTTC | CASTPPGQDNEQFF
TRBJ1-5 | once | TRBV4-2 | . | TGTGCCAGCAGCCAAGATCTGTTCAGGGATTATAGCAATCAGCCCCAGCATTTT | CASSQDLFRDYSNQPQHF
TRBJ1-6 | . | TRBV19 | . | TGTGCCAGTAGTACTAGATTAATCAGTAAGAGCGGAGTCAATTCACCCCTCCACTTT | CASSTRLISKSGVNSPLHF
TRBJ2-5 | . | TRBV5-1 | . | TGCGCCAGCAGTTCGGGAACCGCGCAAGAGACCCAGTACTTC | CASSSGTAQETQYF
TRBJ1-1 | . | TRBV6-2/TRBV6-3 | . | TGTGCCAGTACCTACGGAGGGAAGGGGGGGAACACTGAAGCTTTCTTT | CASTYGGKGGNTEAFF
TRBJ1-6 | . | TRBV9 | . | TGTGCCAGCAGCGTATTCCAAACCTCGGAGGGCTCACCCCTCCACTTT | CASSVFQTSEGSPLHF
TRBJ1-5 | . | TRBV2 | TRBD1 | TGTGCCAGCACCCCGAAAACAGGGGGCAATCAGCCCCAGCATTTT | CASTPKTGGNQPQHF
TRBJ2-7 | . | TRBV30 | TRBD1 | TGTGCCTGGAGTGGACAGGGGAGAGAGCAGTACTTC | CAWSGQGREQYF
TRBJ1-3 | . | TRBV12-3/TRBV12-4 | . | TGTGCCAGCAGTTTAGCGCCCCATGGAAACACCATATATTTT | CASSLAPHGNTIYF
TRBJ2-5 | . | TRBV4-3 | TRBD2 | TGCGCCAGCAGCCAAGAGGCGGGAGTTCGGCCGCAGTACTTC | CASSQEAGVRPQYF
TRBJ1-5 | . | TRBV5-8 | . | TGTGCCAGCAGCTTGGAGTCAAGAGGGGCTCAGCATTTT | CASSLESRGAQHF
TRBJ2-1 | . | TRBV5-1 | . | TGCGCCAGCAGCTCCCGGGTCTATGAGCAGTTCTTC | CASSSRVYEQFF
TRBJ1-1 | once | TRBV6-5 | . | TGTGCCAGCACCCGTGGAGGGGAACGGGGTAGGGCTTTCTTT | CASTRGGERGRAFF
TRBJ2-7 | . | TRBV6-5 | TRBD2 | TGTGCCAGCAGTTACAGGACTAGCGGGAGATACGAGCAGTACTTC | CASSYRTSGRYEQYF
TRBJ2-1 | . | TRBV3-1 | . | TGTGCCAGCAGCCCCCCATTGGGACTCAATGAGCAGTTCTTC | CASSPPLGLNEQFF